This T cell receptor (beta chain) was found in a study of CD8+ T cells in alopecia areata. Germline CDR1 and CDR2: MNHNY and SVGAGI (reference sequence). The CDR3 is 16 amino acids. V was pared by 7 bases and J by 5 bases, with 13 bases of the junction left unmatched. TCR sequencing used cDNA made by reverse transcription of extracted RNA. Profiled with immunoSEQ multiplex PCR; TCRdb holds only in-frame clones, not every one. Among around 140,000 clones listed, 87% were seen once. This clone was recorded only once. The J gene is TRBJ2-3, the V gene TRBV6-6, with TRBD2 matching over 9 bases. The material sequenced was CD8+ T cells sorted from blood, taken at week 0. The sequence came from a human donor with alopecia areata. The CDR3 coding sequence is TGTGCCAGCACCCATGCACCGGGACTAGCCCAAGATACGCAGTATTTT. Amino acid sequence: CASTHAPGLAQDTQYF.